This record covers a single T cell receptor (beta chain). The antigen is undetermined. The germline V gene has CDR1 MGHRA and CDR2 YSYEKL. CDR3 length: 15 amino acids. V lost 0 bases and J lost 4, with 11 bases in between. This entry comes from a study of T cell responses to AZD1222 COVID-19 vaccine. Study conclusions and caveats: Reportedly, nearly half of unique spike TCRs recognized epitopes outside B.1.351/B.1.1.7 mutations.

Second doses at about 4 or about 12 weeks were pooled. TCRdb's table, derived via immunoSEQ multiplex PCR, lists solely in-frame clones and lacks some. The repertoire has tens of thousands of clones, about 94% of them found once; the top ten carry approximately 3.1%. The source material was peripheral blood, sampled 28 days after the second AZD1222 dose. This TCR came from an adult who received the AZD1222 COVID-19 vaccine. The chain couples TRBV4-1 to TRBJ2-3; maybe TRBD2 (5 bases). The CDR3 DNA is TGCGCCAGCAGCCAAGATTATGGACTCGCAGATACGCAGTATTTT. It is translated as CASSQDYGLADTQYF.